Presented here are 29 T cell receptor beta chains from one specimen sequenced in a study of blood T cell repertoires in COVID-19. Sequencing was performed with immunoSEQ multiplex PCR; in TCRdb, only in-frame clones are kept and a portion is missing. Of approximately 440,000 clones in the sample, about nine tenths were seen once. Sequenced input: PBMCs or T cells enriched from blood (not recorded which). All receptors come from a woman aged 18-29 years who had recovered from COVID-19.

CDR3 nucleotides: TGCACCAGCAGCCCCCGGGACAGGGGGCTAAATGAGCAGTTCTTC. This encodes CTSSPRDRGLNEQFF. This chain joins TRBV1 and TRBJ2-1; the table's D call of TRBD1 was not tested on the DNA. TRBV1 is a pseudogene locus. CDR3 length: 15 amino acids.

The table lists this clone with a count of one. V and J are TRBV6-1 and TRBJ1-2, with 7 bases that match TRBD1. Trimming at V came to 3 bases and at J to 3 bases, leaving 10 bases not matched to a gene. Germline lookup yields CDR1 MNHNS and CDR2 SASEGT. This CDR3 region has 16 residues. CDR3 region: CASSDWDSPNDYGYTF. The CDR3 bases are TGTGCCAGCAGTGACTGGGACAGTCCCAATGACTATGGCTACACCTTC.

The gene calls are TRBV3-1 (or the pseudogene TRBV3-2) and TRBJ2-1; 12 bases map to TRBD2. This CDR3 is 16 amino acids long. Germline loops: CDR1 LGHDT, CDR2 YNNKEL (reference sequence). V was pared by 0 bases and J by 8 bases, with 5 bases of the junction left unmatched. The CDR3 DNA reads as TGTGCCAGCAGCCAAGAATACCTAGCGGGGGGGGATGAGCAGTTCTTC. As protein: CASSQEYLAGGDEQFF.

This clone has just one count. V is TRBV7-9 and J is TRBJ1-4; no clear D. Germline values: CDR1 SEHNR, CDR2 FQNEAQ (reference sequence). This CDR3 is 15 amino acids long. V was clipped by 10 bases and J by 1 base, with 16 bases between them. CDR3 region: CATPGDFVTNEKLFF. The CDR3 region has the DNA TGTGCCACGCCGGGAGACTTCGTAACTAATGAAAAACTGTTTTTT.

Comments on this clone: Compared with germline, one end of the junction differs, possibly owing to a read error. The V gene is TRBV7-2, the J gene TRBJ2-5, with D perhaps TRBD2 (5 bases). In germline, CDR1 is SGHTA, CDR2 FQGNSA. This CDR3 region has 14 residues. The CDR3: CASSLAPNQETQYF. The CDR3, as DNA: TGTGCCAGCAGCCTAGCCCCCAACCAAGAGACCCAGTACTTC.

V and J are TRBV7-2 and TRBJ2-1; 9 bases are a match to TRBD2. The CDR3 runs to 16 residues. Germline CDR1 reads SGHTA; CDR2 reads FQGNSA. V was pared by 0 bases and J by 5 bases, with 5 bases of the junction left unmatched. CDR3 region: CASSLASGGINNEQFF. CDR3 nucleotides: TGTGCCAGCAGCTTAGCCAGCGGGGGGATAAACAATGAGCAGTTCTTC.

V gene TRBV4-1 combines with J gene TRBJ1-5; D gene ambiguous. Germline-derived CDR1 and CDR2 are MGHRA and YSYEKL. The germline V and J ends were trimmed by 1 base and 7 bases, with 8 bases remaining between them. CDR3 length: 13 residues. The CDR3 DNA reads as TGCGCCAGCAGCCAAGGTCGGGAGCAGCCCCAGCATTTT. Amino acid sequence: CASSQGREQPQHF.

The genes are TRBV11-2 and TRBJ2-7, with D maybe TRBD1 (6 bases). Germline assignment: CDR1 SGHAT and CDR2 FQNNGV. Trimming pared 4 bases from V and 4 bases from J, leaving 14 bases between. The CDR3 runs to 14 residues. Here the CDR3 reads CASSYERTVYEQYF. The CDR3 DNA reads TGTGCCAGCAGCTACGAGAGGACAGTATACGAGCAGTACTTC. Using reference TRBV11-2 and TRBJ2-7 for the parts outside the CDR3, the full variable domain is EAGVAQSPRYKIIEKRQSVAFWCNPISGHATLYWYQQILGQGPKLLIQFQNNGVVDDSQLPKDRFSAERLKGVDSTLKIQPAKLEDSAVYLCASSYERTVYEQYFGPGTRLTVT.

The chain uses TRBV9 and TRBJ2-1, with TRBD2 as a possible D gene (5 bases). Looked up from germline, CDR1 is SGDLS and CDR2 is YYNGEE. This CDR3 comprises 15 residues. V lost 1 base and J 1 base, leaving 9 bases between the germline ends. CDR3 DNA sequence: TGTGCCAGCAGCGTATCAAGAGGGTCCTACAATGAGCAGTTCTTC. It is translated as CASSVSRGSYNEQFF.

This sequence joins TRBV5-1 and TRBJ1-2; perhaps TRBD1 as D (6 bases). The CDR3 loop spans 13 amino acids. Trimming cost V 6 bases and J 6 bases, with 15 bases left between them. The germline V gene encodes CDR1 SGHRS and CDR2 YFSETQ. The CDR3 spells CASTDSVGDGYTF. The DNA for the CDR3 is TGCGCCAGCACGGACAGTGTTGGAGATGGCTACACCTTC.

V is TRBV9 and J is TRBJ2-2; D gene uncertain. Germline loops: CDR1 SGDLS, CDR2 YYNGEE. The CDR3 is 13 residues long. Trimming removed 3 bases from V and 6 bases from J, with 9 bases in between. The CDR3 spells CASSATSSGELFF. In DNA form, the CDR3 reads TGTGCCAGCAGCGCTACCTCGTCCGGGGAGCTGTTTTTT.

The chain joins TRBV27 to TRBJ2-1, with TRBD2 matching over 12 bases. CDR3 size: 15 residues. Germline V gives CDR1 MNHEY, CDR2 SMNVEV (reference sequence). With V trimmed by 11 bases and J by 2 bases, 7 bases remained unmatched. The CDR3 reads CAVRPSGGAYNEQFF. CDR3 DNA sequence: TGTGCCGTCAGACCTAGCGGGGGGGCCTACAATGAGCAGTTCTTC.

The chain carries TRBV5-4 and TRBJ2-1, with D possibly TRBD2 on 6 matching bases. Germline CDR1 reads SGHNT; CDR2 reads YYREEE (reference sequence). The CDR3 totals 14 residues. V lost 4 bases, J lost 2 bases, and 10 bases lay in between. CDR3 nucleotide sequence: TGTGCCAGCAGCGCTAGCGCTACCTACAATGAGCAGTTCTTC. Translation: CASSASATYNEQFF.

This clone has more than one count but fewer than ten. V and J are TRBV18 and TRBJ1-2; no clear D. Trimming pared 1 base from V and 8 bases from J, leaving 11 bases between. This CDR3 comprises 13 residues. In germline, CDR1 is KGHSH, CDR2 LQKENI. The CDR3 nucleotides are TGTGCCAGCTCACCACTCCGGGAAGGAGGCTACACCTTC. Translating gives CASSPLREGGYTF.

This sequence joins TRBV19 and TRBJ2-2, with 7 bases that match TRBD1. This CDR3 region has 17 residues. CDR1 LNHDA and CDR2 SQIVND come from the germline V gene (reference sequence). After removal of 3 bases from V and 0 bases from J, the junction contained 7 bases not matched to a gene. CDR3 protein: CASSMGQGDPNTGELFF. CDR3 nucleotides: TGTGCCAGTAGTATGGGTCAGGGGGATCCGAACACCGGGGAGCTGTTTTTT.

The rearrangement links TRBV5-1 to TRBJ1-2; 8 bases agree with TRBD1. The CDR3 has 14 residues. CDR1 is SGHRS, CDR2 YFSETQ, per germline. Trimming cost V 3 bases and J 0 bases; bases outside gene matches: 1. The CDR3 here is CASSSGGSNYGYTF. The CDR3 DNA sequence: TGCGCCAGCAGCTCAGGGGGCTCTAACTATGGCTACACCTTC. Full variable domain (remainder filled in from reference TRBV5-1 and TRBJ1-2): KAGVTQTPRYLIKTRGQQVTLSCSPISGHRSVSWYQQTPGQGLQFLFEYFSETQRNKGNFPGRFSGRQFSNSRSEMNVSTLELGDSALYLCASSSGGSNYGYTFGSGTRLTVV.

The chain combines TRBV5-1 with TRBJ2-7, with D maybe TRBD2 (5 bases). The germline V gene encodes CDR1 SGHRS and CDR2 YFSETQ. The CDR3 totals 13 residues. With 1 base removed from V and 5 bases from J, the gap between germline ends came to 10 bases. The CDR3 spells CASSLTGIHEQYF. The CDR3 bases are TGCGCCAGCAGCTTGACGGGGATCCACGAGCAGTACTTC.

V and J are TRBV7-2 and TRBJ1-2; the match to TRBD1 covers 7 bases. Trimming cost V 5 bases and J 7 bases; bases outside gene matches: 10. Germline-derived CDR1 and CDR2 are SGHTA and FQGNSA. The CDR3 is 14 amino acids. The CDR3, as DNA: TGTGCCAGCAGCGGTAGACAGGGTGGTTTTGGCTACACCTTC. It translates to CASSGRQGGFGYTF.

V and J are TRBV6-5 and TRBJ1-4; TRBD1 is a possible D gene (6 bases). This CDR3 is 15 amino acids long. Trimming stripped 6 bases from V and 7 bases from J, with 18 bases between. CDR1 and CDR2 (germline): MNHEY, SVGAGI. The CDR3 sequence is CASRDPFGGGEKLFF. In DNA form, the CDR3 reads TGTGCCAGCAGAGACCCCTTTGGGGGCGGTGAAAAACTGTTTTTT.

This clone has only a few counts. The CDR3 region has the DNA TGCGCCAGCAGCTTGTCGTTTGGGGCAGCCCTCCGGGAAGCTTTCTTT. Encoded protein: CASSLSFGAALREAFF. The chain has TRBV5-1 and TRBJ1-1, with D perhaps matching TRBD1 (5 bases). Germline CDR1 reads SGHRS; CDR2 reads YFSETQ. Between the trimmed V and J ends, which lost 1 base and 8 bases, there was a span of 21 bases. This CDR3 region has 16 residues.

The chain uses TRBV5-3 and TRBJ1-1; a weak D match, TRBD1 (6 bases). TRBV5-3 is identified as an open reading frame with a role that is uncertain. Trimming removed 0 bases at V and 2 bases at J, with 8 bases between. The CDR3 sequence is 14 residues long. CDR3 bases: TGTGCCAGAAGCTTGGTAGGGGGAAACACTGAAGCTTTCTTT. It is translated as CARSLVGGNTEAFF.

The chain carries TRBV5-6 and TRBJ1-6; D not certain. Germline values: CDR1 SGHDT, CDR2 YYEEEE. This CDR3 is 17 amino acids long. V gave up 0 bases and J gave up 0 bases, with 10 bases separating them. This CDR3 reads CASSLGTGSSYNSPLHF. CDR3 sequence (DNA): TGTGCCAGCAGCTTGGGGACGGGGAGCTCCTATAATTCACCCCTCCACTTT.

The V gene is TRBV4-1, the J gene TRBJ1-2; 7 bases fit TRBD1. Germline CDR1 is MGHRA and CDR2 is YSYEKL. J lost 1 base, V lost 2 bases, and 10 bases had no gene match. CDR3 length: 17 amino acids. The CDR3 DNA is TGCGCCAGCAGCCAAAGAACCACAGGGGACCGTAACTATGGCTACACCTTC. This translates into CASSQRTTGDRNYGYTF.

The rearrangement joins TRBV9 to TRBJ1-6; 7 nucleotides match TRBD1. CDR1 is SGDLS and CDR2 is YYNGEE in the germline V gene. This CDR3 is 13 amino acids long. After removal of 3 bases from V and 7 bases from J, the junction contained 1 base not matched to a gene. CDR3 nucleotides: TGTGCCAGCAGCGCGGGACAGAATTCACCCCTCCACTTT. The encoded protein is CASSAGQNSPLHF.

The CDR3 nucleotides are TGTGCCAGCCGCCGGAGGGGTTCCTACGAGCAGTACTTC. Translating gives CASRRRGSYEQYF. The chain combines TRBV3-1 (or the pseudogene TRBV3-2) with TRBJ2-7, with D perhaps matching TRBD2 (6 bases). CDR3 length equals 13 residues. The germline V and J ends were trimmed by 8 bases and 1 base, with 12 bases remaining between them. Germline V gene sequence: CDR1 LGHDT, CDR2 YNNKEL (reference sequence).

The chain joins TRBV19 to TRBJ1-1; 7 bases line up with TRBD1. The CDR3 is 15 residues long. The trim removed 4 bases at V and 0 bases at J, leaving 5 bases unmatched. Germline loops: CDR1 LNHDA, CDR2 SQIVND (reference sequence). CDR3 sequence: CASSTRQGMNTEAFF. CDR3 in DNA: TGTGCCAGTAGTACGAGACAGGGAATGAACACTGAAGCTTTCTTT.

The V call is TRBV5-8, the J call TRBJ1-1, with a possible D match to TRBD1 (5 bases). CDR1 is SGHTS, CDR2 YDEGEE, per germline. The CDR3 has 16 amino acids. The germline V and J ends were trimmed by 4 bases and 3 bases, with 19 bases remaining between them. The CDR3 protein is CASSPGGGEGDTEAFF. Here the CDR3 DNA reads TGTGCCAGCAGCCCCGGAGGAGGGGAAGGGGACACTGAAGCTTTCTTT. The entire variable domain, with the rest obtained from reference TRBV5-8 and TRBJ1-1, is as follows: EAGVTQSPTHLIKTRGQQATLRCSPISGHTSVYWYQQALGLGLQFLLWYDEGEERNRGNFPPRFSGRQFPNYSSELNVNALELEDSALYLCASSPGGGEGDTEAFFGQGTRLTVV.

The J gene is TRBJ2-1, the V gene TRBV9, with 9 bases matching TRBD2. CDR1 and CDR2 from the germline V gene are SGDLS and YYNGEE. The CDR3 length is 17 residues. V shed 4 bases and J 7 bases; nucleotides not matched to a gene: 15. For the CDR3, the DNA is TGTGCCAGCAGCCGGGGGAGCGGGGGGACTCTGTCTAATGAGCAGTTCTTC. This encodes CASSRGSGGTLSNEQFF.

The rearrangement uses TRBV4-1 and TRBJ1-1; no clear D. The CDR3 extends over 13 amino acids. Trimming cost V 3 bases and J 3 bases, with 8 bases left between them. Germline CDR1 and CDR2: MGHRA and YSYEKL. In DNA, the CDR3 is TGCGCCAGCAGCCATGTGAGGGACACTGAAGCTTTCTTT. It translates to CASSHVRDTEAFF.